The following is a T cell receptor (beta chain) sequence with its context. TCRdb reprocessed the RT-PCR reads via MiXCR and lists one record per CDR3 protein. The sample lists hundreds of thousands of distinct CDR3 sequences; approximately 16% were seen once. This record belongs to a study of patients and donors after allogeneic stem cell transplantation. The sequenced sample consisted of blood, either unsorted or a sorted T cell fraction (not recorded which). The TCR comes from a human donor who was either an allogeneic HSCT recipient or a stem cell or donor lymphocyte infusion donor (not recorded which). It is not recorded whose cells these are; they may come from a transplant donor.

The CDR3 DNA is TGTGCCAGTAGTCTCACTAGCAATTGGGCCTACAATGAGCAGTTCTTC. It is translated as CASSLTSNWAYNEQFF. The chain joins TRBV19 to TRBJ2-1; tentative D call: TRBD2 (6 bases). Deletions cut 5 bases from V and 2 bases from J, with 16 bases between. Germline-derived CDR1 and CDR2 are LNHDA and SQIVND (reference sequence). This CDR3 is built from 16 residues. Full variable domain (rest looked up from reference TRBV19 and TRBJ2-1): DGGITQSPKYLFRKEGQNVTLSCEQNLNHDAMYWYRQDPGQGLRLIYYSQIVNDFQKGDIAEGYSVSREKKESFPLTVTSAQKNPTAFYLCASSLTSNWAYNEQFFGPGTRLTVL.